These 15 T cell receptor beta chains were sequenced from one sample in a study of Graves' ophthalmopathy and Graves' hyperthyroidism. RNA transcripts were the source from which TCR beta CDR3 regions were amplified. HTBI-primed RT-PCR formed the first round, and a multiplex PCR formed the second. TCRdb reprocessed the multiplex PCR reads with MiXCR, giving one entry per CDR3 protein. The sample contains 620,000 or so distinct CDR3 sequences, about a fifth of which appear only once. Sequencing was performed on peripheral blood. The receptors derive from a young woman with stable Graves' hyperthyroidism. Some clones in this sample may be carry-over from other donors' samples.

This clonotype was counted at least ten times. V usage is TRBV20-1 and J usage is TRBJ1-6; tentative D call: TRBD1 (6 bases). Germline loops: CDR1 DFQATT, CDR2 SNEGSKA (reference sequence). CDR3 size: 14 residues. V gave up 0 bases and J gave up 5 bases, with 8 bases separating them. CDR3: CSAREGADNSPLHF. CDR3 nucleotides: TGCAGTGCTAGAGAGGGGGCTGATAATTCACCCCTCCACTTT.

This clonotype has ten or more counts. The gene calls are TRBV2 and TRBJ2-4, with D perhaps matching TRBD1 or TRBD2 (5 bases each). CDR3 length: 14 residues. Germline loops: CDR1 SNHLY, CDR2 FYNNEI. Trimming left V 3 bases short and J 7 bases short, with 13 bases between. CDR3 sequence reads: CASSEGTLGNIQYF. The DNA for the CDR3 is TGTGCCAGCAGTGAGGGGACGCTTGGCAACATTCAGTACTTC. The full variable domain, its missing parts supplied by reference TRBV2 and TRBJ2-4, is EPEVTQTPSHQVTQMGQEVILRCVPISNHLYFYWYRQILGQKVEFLVSFYNNEISEKSEIFDDQFSVERPDGSNFTLKIRSTKLEDSAMYFCASSEGTLGNIQYFGAGTRLSVL.

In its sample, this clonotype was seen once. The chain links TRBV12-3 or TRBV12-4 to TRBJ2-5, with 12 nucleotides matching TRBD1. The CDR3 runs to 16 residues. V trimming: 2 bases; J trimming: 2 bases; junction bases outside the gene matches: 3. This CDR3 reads CASSLRDRGQQETQYF. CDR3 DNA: TGTGCCAGCAGTTTACGGGACAGGGGGCAACAAGAGACCCAGTACTTC.

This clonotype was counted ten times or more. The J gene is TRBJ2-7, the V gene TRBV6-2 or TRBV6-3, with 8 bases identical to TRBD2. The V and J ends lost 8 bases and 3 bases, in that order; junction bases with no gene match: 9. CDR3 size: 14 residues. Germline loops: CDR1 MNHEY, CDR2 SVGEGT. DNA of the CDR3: TGTGCCAGCTCCCTCGGACTAGCAAACTACGAGCAGTACTTC. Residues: CASSLGLANYEQYF.

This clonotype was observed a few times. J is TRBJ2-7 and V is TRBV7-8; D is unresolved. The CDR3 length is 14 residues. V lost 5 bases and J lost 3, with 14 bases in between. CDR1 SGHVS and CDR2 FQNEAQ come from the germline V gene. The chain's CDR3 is CASSLRDGNYEQYF. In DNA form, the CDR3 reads TGTGCCAGCAGCCTCAGAGACGGTAACTACGAGCAGTACTTC.

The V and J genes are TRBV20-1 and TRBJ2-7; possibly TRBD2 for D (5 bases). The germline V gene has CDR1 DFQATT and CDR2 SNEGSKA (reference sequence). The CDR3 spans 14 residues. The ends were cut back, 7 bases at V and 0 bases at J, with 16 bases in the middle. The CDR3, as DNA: TGCAGTGGGGCCTCTTTGGGGAGCTCCTACGAGCAGTACTTC. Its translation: CSGASLGSSYEQYF.

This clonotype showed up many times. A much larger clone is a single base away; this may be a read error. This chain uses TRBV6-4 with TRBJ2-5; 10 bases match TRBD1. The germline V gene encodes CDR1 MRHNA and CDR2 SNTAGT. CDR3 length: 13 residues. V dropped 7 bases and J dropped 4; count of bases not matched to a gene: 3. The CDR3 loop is CASTGTGVETQYF. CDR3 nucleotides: TGTGCCAGCACCGGGACAGGGGTAGAGACCCAGTACTTC.

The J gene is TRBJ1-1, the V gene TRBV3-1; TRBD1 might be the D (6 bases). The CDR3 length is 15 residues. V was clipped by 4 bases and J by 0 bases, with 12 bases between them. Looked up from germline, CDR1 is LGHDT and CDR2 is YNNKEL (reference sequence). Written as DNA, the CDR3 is TGTGCCAGCAGCCCCCTGGACAGTATGAACACTGAAGCTTTCTTT. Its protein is CASSPLDSMNTEAFF.

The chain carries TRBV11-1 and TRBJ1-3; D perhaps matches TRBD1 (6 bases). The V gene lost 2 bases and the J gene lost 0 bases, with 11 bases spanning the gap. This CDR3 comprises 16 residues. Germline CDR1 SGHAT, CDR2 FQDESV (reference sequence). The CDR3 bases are TGTGCCAGCAGCTTAAGGACAGCAGACTCTGGAAACACCATATATTTT. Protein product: CASSLRTADSGNTIYF.

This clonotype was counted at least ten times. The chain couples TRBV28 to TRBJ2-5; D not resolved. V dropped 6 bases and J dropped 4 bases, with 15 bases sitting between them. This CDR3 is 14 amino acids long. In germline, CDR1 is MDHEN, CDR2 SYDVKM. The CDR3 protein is CASSPGRIGETQYF. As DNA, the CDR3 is TGTGCCAGCAGCCCCGGCAGAATCGGAGAGACCCAGTACTTC. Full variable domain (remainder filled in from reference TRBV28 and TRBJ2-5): DVKVTQSSRYLVKRTGEKVFLECVQDMDHENMFWYRQDPGLGLRLIYFSYDVKMKEKGDIPEGYSVSREKKERFSLILESASTNQTSMYLCASSPGRIGETQYFGPGTRLLVL.

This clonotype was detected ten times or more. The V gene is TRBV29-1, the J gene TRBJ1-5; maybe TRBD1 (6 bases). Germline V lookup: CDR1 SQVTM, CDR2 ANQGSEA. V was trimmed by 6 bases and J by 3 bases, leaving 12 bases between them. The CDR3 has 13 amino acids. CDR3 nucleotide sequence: TGCAGCGTATCGGACAGCCACAATCAGCCCCAGCATTTT. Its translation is CSVSDSHNQPQHF.

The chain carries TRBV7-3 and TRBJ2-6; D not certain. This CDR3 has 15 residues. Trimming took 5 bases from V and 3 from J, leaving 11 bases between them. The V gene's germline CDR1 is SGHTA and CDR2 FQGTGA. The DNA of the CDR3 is TGTGCCAGCAGCCCCCCGAGCTGTGGGGCCAACGTCCTGACTTTC. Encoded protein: CASSPPSCGANVLTF.

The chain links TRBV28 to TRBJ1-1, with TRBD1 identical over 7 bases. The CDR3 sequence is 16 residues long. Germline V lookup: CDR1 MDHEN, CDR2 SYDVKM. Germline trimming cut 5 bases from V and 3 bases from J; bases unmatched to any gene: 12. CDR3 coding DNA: TGTGCCAGCAGTCGTGCGGGGACAGTAGTATACACTGAAGCTTTCTTT. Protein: CASSRAGTVVYTEAFF. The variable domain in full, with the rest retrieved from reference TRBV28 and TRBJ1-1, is DVKVTQSSRYLVKRTGEKVFLECVQDMDHENMFWYRQDPGLGLRLIYFSYDVKMKEKGDIPEGYSVSREKKERFSLILESASTNQTSMYLCASSRAGTVVYTEAFFGQGTRLTVV.

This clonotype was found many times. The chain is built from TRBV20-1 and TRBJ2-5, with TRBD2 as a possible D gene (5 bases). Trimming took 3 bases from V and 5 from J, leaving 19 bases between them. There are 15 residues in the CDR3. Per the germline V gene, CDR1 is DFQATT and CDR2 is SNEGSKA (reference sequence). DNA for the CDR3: TGCAGTGCTAGTTCCCTGGGAGTCCAGAGGGAGACCCAGTACTTC. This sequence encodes CSASSLGVQRETQYF.

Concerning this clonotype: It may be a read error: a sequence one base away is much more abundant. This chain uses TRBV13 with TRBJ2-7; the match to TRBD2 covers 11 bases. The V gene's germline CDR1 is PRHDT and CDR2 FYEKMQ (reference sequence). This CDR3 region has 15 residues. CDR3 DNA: TGTGCCAGCAGCCGGGGGACTAGCGGAGTCTACGAGCAGTGCTTC. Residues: CASSRGTSGVYEQCF.